The entry below gives a single T cell receptor (beta chain) sequence along with its context. The antigen is unknown. The data stem from a study of cytomegalovirus exposure and HLA in healthy donors. Study results and limitations: Three chains linked to CMV were shown in vitro to be specific for CMV antigens. It was reported that the classifier diagnosed cytomegalovirus status with high specificity and sensitivity in both the original and validation cohorts.

The repertoire was sequenced with immunoSEQ multiplex PCR; TCRdb's copy has only in-frame clones and lacks some. The sample consists of about 130,000 clones, more than 80% of them appearing once. The CDR3 is 15 residues long. Germline V lookup: CDR1 MNHEY, CDR2 SMNVEV (reference sequence). Germline trimming cut 6 bases from V and 0 bases from J; bases unmatched to any gene: 6. The genes are TRBV27 and TRBJ2-7, with TRBD2 matching 9 bases. The clonotype was recovered from a woman in her twenties or thirties in good health and CMV-seropositive. Sample: PBMCs. The CDR3 here is CASSSLAGSSYEQYF. The CDR3 nucleotides are TGTGCCAGCAGCAGCCTAGCGGGGAGCTCCTACGAGCAGTACTTC.